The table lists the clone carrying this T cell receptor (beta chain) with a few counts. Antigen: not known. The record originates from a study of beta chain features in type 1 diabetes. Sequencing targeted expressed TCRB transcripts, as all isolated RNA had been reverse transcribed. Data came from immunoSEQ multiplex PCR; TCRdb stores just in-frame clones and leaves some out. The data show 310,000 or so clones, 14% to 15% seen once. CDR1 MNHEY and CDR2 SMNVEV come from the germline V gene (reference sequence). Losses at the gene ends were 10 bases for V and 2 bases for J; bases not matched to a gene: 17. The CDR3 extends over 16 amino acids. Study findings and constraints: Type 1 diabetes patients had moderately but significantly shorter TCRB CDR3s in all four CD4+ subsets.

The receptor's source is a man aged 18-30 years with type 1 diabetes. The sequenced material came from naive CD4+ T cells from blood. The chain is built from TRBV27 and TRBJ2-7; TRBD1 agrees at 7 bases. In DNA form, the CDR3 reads TGTGCCAAGTTGGACAGGTCGAGTTTGTATCCCTACGAGCAGTACTTC. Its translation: CAKLDRSSLYPYEQYF.